Below are 26 T cell receptor beta chains sequenced from a single sample in a study of T cells in Graves' hyperthyroidism and ophthalmopathy. Amplified TCR beta CDR3 regions derived from RNA transcripts. An initial round of RT-PCR targeting the TCR CDR3 relied on the HTBI primer set. MiXCR was run by TCRdb on the multiplex PCR reads, yielding one entry per CDR3 protein. The repertoire holds 500,000 to 750,000 distinct CDR3 sequences, with 46% as singletons. The sequenced sample was peripheral blood or thyroid tissue (not recorded which). These receptors all come from a woman aged 18 to 35 with Graves' hyperthyroidism.

The chain employs TRBV5-1 and TRBJ2-5; D unclear. V was cut by 0 bases and J by 0 bases, with 12 bases left in between. This CDR3 is 16 amino acids long. The germline CDR1 and CDR2 sequences are SGHRS and YFSETQ. CDR3 DNA: TGCGCCAGCAGCTTGGCCACAAGGATCTACCAAGAGACCCAGTACTTC. Translating it yields CASSLATRIYQETQYF.

The table lists this clonotype with many counts. This chain connects TRBV11-3 to TRBJ2-5; TRBD2 matches 10 bases. This CDR3 comprises 18 residues. Looked up from germline, CDR1 is SGHNT and CDR2 is YENEEA. V was clipped by 5 bases and J by 1 base; unmatched bases: 13. The CDR3 loop is CASSPHVAGGPTQETQYF. CDR3 bases: TGTGCCAGCAGCCCCCATGTAGCGGGAGGACCCACCCAAGAGACCCAGTACTTC.

CDR3 nucleotide sequence: TGTGCCAGCACCTCTTTAACAGGAGACACAGATACGCAGTATTTT. Amino acids: CASTSLTGDTDTQYF. V gene TRBV7-9 combines with J gene TRBJ2-3; D may be TRBD1 (5 bases). This CDR3 spans 15 amino acids. The germline CDR1 and CDR2 sequences are SEHNR and FQNEAQ (reference sequence). V lost 7 bases and J 2 bases, leaving 16 bases between the germline ends.

This clonotype has just one count. This chain links TRBV29-1 with TRBJ2-6; 13 nucleotides agree with TRBD2. Germline CDR1 reads SQVTM; CDR2 reads ANQGSEA. The CDR3 is made up of 16 amino acids. The junction had 4 bases not matched to a gene; V was cut back by 8 bases and J by 0 bases. The CDR3 loop reads CSNGLAGASGANVLTF. In DNA, the CDR3 is TGCAGCAACGGACTAGCGGGGGCCTCTGGGGCCAACGTCCTGACTTTC.

This clonotype was recorded many times. The chain couples TRBV4-2 to TRBJ2-2; D not resolved. V lost 0 bases to trimming and J lost 5 bases, with 10 bases between them. The CDR3 covers 15 residues. Germline CDR1 LGHNA, CDR2 YNFKEQ. CDR3 coding DNA: TGTGCCAGCAGCCAAGATCAGGACGGTACCGGGGAGCTGTTTTTT. Encoded protein: CASSQDQDGTGELFF.

V usage is TRBV7-8 and J usage is TRBJ2-5; D possibly corresponds to TRBD2 (7 bases). The V gene lost 1 base and the J gene lost 5 bases, with 20 bases spanning the gap. The germline CDR1 and CDR2 sequences are SGHVS and FQNEAQ. The CDR3 length is 17 residues. The CDR3: CASSLGGGWESSETQYF. Written as DNA, the CDR3 is TGTGCCAGCAGCTTAGGGGGGGGCTGGGAATCCAGCGAGACCCAGTACTTC.

In its sample, this clonotype was seen many times. The chain is built from TRBV6-5 and TRBJ2-5; D is uncertain. The CDR3 runs 14 residues. V was pared by 2 bases and J by 4 bases, with 11 bases between. The germline CDR1 and CDR2 sequences are MNHEY and SVGAGI. The CDR3, as DNA: TGTGCCAGCAGTTACGGCCGGGTGGCAGAGACCCAGTACTTC. Residues: CASSYGRVAETQYF.

The rearrangement uses TRBV20-1 and TRBJ2-7; weak D call: TRBD1 (5 bases). In germline, CDR1 is DFQATT, CDR2 SNEGSKA (reference sequence). Trimming pared 0 bases from V and 0 bases from J, leaving 21 bases between. This CDR3 region has 18 residues. CDR3 nucleotides: TGCAGTGCTAGAGATCTTGTGGGTGGGCAGGGCAGCTCCTACGAGCAGTACTTC. It is translated as CSARDLVGGQGSSYEQYF.

With respect to this clonotype: Compared with germline, one end of the junction differs, possibly owing to a read error. The V call is TRBV6-2 or TRBV6-3, the J call TRBJ2-7; tentatively, D is TRBD2 (6 bases). CDR3 length equals 15 residues. The germline gives CDR1 MNHEY, CDR2 SVGEGT. The CDR3 DNA is TGTGCCAGCAAACGGGGGAAGGTGGACACCGGGGAGCTGTACTTC. This encodes CASKRGKVDTGELYF.

The chain has TRBV7-2 and TRBJ2-5; D gene ambiguous. Trimming removed 4 bases at V and 5 bases at J, with 17 bases between. Germline CDR1 reads SGHTA; CDR2 reads FQGNSA. The CDR3 is 15 amino acids. Here the CDR3 reads CASSSVVSRRETQYF. CDR3 nucleotide sequence: TGTGCCAGCAGCTCAGTGGTGTCGAGAAGGGAGACCCAGTACTTC.

CDR3 in amino acids: CASSAQAGDTQYF. DNA for the CDR3: TGCGCCAGCAGTGCCCAAGCGGGAGATACGCAGTATTTT. This rearrangement joins TRBV10-2 to TRBJ2-3, with TRBD2 as a possible D gene (6 bases). Germline CDR1 and CDR2: WSHSY and SAAADI. The CDR3 extends over 13 amino acids. Between the trimmed V and J ends, which lost 4 bases and 5 bases, there was a span of 10 bases.

The rearrangement uses TRBV7-2 and TRBJ2-6; D is perhaps TRBD1 (5 bases). This CDR3 region has 14 residues. The V and J ends lost 7 bases and 4 bases respectively, with 11 bases between them. Germline CDR1 is SGHTA and CDR2 is FQGNSA. CDR3 in amino acids: CASTPRTGANVLTF. The CDR3 nucleotides read TGTGCCAGCACCCCTCGGACAGGGGCCAACGTCCTGACTTTC.

The chain joins TRBV29-1 to TRBJ1-2; maybe TRBD1 (5 bases). Germline loops: CDR1 SQVTM, CDR2 ANQGSEA. The V and J ends lost 6 bases and 6 bases respectively, with 17 bases between them. The CDR3 sequence is 13 residues long. The CDR3: CSVLHRGRDGYTF. The CDR3 coding sequence is TGCAGCGTCCTACACCGGGGCCGGGATGGCTACACCTTC.

The rearrangement uses TRBV7-2 and TRBJ2-7; 13 bases are shared with TRBD2. The germline gives CDR1 SGHTA, CDR2 FQGNSA. V lost 5 bases and J lost 6; bases outside the gene matches: 13. The CDR3 is 17 amino acids. CDR3 sequence: CASSDGLAGVMIFEQYF. The CDR3 DNA reads as TGTGCCAGCAGCGACGGACTAGCGGGAGTGATGATCTTCGAGCAGTACTTC.

This clonotype was seen ten or more times. The J gene is TRBJ2-7, the V gene TRBV7-9, with 10 bases fitting TRBD2. The CDR3 is 15 residues long. The ends lost 2 bases at V and 6 bases at J; junction bases unmatched: 7. Germline CDR1 and CDR2: SEHNR and FQNEAQ (reference sequence). DNA of the CDR3: TGTGCCAGCAGCTTACGTCTTCTAGCGGGAGTCGAGCAGTACTTC. Its translation: CASSLRLLAGVEQYF. The whole variable domain, filled in from reference TRBV7-9 and TRBJ2-7, reads DTGVSQNPRHKITKRGQNVTFRCDPISEHNRLYWYRQTLGQGPEFLTYFQNEAQLEKSRLLSDRFSAERPKGSFSTLEIQRTEQGDSAMYLCASSLRLLAGVEQYFGPGTRLTVT.

This clonotype appeared many times. The V call is TRBV20-1, the J call TRBJ2-7; a possible D gene is TRBD2 (6 bases). CDR1 DFQATT and CDR2 SNEGSKA come from the germline V gene (reference sequence). There are 12 residues in the CDR3. Deletions cut 3 bases from V and 0 bases from J, with 6 bases between. As DNA, the CDR3 is TGCAGTGCTAGCGGGAGCTCCTACGAGCAGTACTTC. Its protein product is CSASGSSYEQYF.

As to this clonotype: This CDR3 is missing its conserved last phenylalanine or tryptophan, likely due to a read error. It is unclear where the CDR3 begins or ends on the DNA, so no DNA is shown, and the CDR3 is as TCRdb lists it. This rearrangement joins TRBV7-8 to TRBJ2-7; TRBD2, as called in the table, went unchecked against the DNA. The germline V gene encodes CDR1 SGHVS and CDR2 FQNEAQ. The CDR3 numbers 14 amino acids, ends counted. CDR3: CASSRQGLETSREI.

The rearrangement uses TRBV12-3 or TRBV12-4 and TRBJ2-5; 10 bases map to TRBD2. The CDR3 consists of 17 residues. V was clipped by 2 bases and J by 5 bases; unmatched bases: 11. CDR3 sequence: CASSLTSGTGGEETQYF. DNA of the CDR3: TGTGCCAGCAGTTTAACTAGCGGGACCGGGGGCGAGGAGACCCAGTACTTC.

This clonotype was seen ten or more times. The chain links TRBV19 to TRBJ1-3, with D tentatively TRBD1 (5 bases). Between the trimmed V and J ends, which lost 3 bases and 0 bases, there was a span of 9 bases. This CDR3 has 15 residues. Germline assignment: CDR1 LNHDA and CDR2 SQIVND (reference sequence). The CDR3 nucleotides read TGTGCCAGTAGTATGGGGACGGTCTCTGGAAACACCATATATTTT. Encoded protein: CASSMGTVSGNTIYF.

This clonotype was counted ten times or more. This chain links TRBV29-1 with TRBJ2-7, with D perhaps TRBD2 (5 bases). V was cut by 1 base and J by 3 bases, with 13 bases left in between. Germline CDR1 SQVTM, CDR2 ANQGSEA. CDR3 length: 14 amino acids. This CDR3 reads CSVEGGSESYEQYF. The CDR3 bases are TGCAGCGTTGAAGGGGGTAGCGAGAGCTACGAGCAGTACTTC.

This sequence joins TRBV25-1 and TRBJ2-5; the match to TRBD2 covers 13 bases. This CDR3 comprises 16 residues. After removal of 1 base from V and 3 bases from J, the junction contained 2 bases not matched to a gene. Germline CDR1 reads MGHDK; CDR2 reads SYGVNS. CDR3 sequence: CASSEWGTSGEETQYF. CDR3 DNA sequence: TGTGCCAGCAGTGAATGGGGGACTAGCGGGGAAGAGACCCAGTACTTC.

The chain uses TRBV20-1 and TRBJ2-5, with 12 bases identical to TRBD2. The CDR3 consists of 18 residues. V shed 0 bases and J 2 bases; nucleotides not matched to a gene: 10. The germline V gene has CDR1 DFQATT and CDR2 SNEGSKA (reference sequence). DNA for the CDR3: TGCAGTGCTAGAGACATCAGGGCTAGCGGGAGGGCTCAAGAGACCCAGTACTTC. Residues: CSARDIRASGRAQETQYF.

The chain recombines TRBV10-3 with TRBJ1-5, with D possibly TRBD1 on 5 matching bases. Germline lookup yields CDR1 ENHRY and CDR2 SYGVKD. The ends were cut back, 6 bases at V and 6 bases at J, with 18 bases in the middle. This CDR3 comprises 15 residues. The CDR3 DNA sequence: TGTGCCATCAGCCCCCTCGGGGGAATCGGTCAGCCCCAGCATTTT. It is translated as CAISPLGGIGQPQHF.

This sequence joins TRBV6-6 and TRBJ1-1; 7 bases line up with TRBD1. Germline V CDR1 and CDR2: MNHNY, SVGAGI (reference sequence). The length of the CDR3 is 15 residues. Losses at the gene ends were 4 bases for V and 5 bases for J; bases not matched to a gene: 10. Written as DNA, the CDR3 is TGTGCCAGCAGTTCGACAGGGCATATAGGTACTGAAGCTTTCTTT. This gives the protein CASSSTGHIGTEAFF.

J is TRBJ2-3 and V is TRBV29-1; D possibly matches TRBD1 or TRBD2 (5 bases each). Deletions cut 1 base from V and 4 bases from J, with 21 bases between. The CDR3 runs to 17 residues. Germline V gene sequence: CDR1 SQVTM, CDR2 ANQGSEA. The CDR3 sequence is CSVEAPTDRFSADTQYF. CDR3 coding DNA: TGCAGCGTTGAAGCTCCAACTGACAGATTTAGCGCAGATACGCAGTATTTT.

There are many counts of this clonotype. J is TRBJ1-2 and V is TRBV19, with D hard to call. CDR1 and CDR2 from the germline V gene are LNHDA and SQIVND (reference sequence). Deletions cut 11 bases from V and 8 bases from J, with 15 bases between. This CDR3 region has 11 residues. The CDR3 DNA reads TGTGCCGGAAAGAAAGGATACGGCTACACCTTC. Amino acids: CAGKKGYGYTF.